The TCR beta chain under discussion was sequenced for a study of tumor-infiltrating lymphocytes in primary liver carcinoma. Germline V gene sequence: CDR1 SGHRS, CDR2 YFSETQ. The CDR3 extends over 20 amino acids. The trim removed 4 bases at V and 5 bases at J, leaving 18 bases unmatched. General study points: A small share of top clones, only about 7.5-24%, was found in all five tumor regions.

This clonotype was seen repeatedly, ten times or more. The antigen remains unidentified. Unsorted bulk tissue of roughly 19-30 mg yielded co-extracted RNA and DNA. With approximately 470 ng total RNA as template and a constant-region primer, TCR beta cDNA was made. Library construction for TCR beta comprised three nested multiplex PCR rounds performed with slightly modified ARM-PCR. The study ran its first two PCR rounds for approximately 10 cycles each, using TRBV1-TRBV30 forward primers and a C-beta reverse primer. Each CDR3 protein is one row after TCRdb ran MiXCR on the multiplex PCR reads. This table holds some 100,000 distinct CDR3 sequences, about 70% found once.

The TCR sequence derives from a woman aged 55-75 years with primary liver carcinoma and hepatitis B virus infection. The chain is built from TRBV5-1 and TRBJ2-2; 12 bases fit TRBD1. The material sequenced was liver tumor tissue from sampling region 2. Subset described: tumor region T2, inferior pole. CDR3 residues: CASSPGAVPGQGAKTGELFF. The CDR3 coding sequence is TGCGCCAGCAGCCCGGGGGCCGTTCCGGGACAGGGGGCCAAGACCGGGGAGCTGTTTTTT.